This entry concerns a single T cell receptor beta chain. The antigen is undetermined. Only in-frame clones appear in the TCRdb table, and some are missing; sequencing was by immunoSEQ multiplex PCR. The sample has several thousand clones, around four fifths seen once; the top ten hold roughly 18%. Samples were taken several times over chemoradiotherapy. The data were taken from a study of chemoradiotherapy in HPV16-positive cancers. Overall study context: A couple of HPV16-positive patients' cells yielded candidate HPV-specific clones and common motifs.

General observations from the study: The functional HPV-specific definition rests on just two HPV16-positive patients.

V was trimmed by 5 bases and J by 3 bases, leaving 10 bases between them. CDR1 is SNHLY, CDR2 FYNNEI, per germline. There are 13 residues in the CDR3. V usage is TRBV2 and J usage is TRBJ1-1, with D perhaps TRBD1 (5 bases). The biological material was taken from a patient who underwent chemoradiotherapy. This receptor was identified in a human donor with HPV-associated anogenital cancer. CDR3 protein: CASSWGGDTEAFF. The CDR3 DNA is TGTGCCAGCAGTTGGGGAGGGGACACTGAAGCTTTCTTT.